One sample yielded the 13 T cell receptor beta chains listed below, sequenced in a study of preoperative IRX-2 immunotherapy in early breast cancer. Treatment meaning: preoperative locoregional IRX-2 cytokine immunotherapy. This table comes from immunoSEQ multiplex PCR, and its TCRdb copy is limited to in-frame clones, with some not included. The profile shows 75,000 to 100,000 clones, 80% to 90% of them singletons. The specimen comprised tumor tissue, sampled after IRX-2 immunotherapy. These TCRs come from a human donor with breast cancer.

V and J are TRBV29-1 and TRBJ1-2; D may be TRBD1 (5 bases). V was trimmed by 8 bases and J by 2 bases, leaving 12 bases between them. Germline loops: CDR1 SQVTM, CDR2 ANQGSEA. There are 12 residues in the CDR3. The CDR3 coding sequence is TGCAGCTGTAGTGGGGCGAACTATGGCTACACCTTC. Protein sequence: CSCSGANYGYTF.

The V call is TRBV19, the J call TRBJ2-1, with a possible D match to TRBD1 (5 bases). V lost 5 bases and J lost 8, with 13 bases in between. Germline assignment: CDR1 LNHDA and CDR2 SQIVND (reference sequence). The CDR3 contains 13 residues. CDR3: CASSYQGLDEQFF. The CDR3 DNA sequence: TGTGCCAGTAGTTACCAGGGCCTGGATGAGCAGTTCTTC.

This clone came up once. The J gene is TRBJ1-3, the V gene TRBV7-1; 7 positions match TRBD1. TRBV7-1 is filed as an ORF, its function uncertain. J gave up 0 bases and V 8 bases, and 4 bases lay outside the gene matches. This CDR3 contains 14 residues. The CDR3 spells CASGSGGSGNTIYF. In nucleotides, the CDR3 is TGTGCCAGCGGGTCAGGGGGCTCTGGAAACACCATATATTTT.

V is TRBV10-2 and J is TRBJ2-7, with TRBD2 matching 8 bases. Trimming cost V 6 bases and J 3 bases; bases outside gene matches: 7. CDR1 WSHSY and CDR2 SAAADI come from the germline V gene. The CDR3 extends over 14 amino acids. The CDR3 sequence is CASRSSGGIYEQYF. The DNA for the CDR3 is TGCGCCAGCAGGTCCAGCGGGGGCATCTACGAGCAGTACTTC.

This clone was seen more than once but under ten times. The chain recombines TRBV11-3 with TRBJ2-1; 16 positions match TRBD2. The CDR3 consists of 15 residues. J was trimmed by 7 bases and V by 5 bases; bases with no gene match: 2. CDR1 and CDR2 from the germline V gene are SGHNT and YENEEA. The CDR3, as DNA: TGTGCCAGCAGCAAGGGACTAGCGGGGGGGAATGAGCAGTTCTTC. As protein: CASSKGLAGGNEQFF.

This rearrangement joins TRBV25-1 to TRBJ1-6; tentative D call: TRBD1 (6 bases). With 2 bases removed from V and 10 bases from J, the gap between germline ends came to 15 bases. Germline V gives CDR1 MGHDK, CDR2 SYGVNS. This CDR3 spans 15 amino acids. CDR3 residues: CASSENTGFNSPLHF. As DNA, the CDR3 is TGTGCCAGCAGTGAAAATACAGGGTTTAACTCACCCCTCCACTTT.

The DNA for the CDR3 is TGCGCCAGCAGCTTACCGGGACTAGTTAAAGATACGCAGTATTTT. It encodes CASSLPGLVKDTQYF. This sequence joins TRBV5-1 and TRBJ2-3, with 8 bases lining up with TRBD2. This CDR3 comprises 15 residues. The ends lost 2 bases at V and 5 bases at J; junction bases unmatched: 7. In germline, CDR1 is SGHRS, CDR2 YFSETQ.

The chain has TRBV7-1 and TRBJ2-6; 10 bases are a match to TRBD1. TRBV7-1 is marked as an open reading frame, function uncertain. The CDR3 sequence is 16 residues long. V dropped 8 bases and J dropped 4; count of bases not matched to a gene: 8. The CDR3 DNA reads TGTGCCAGCCTGAGACAGGGGGCGCTCGGGGCCAACGTCCTGACTTTC. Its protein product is CASLRQGALGANVLTF.

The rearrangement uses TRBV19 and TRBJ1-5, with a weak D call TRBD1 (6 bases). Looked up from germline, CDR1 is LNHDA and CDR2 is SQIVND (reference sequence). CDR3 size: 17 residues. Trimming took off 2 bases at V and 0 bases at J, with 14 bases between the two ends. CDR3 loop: CASSISWDTNSNQPQHF. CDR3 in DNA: TGTGCCAGTAGTATATCCTGGGACACCAATAGCAATCAGCCCCAGCATTTT.

CDR3 coding DNA: TGTGCCAGCAGTTCTTCTAGCGGGGGTGAGGGCAGGCACCGGGAGCTGTTTTTT. Translation gives CASSSSSGGEGRHRELFF. This sequence joins TRBV6-8 and TRBJ2-2; TRBD2 aligns across 10 bases. The V gene's germline CDR1 is MNHGY and CDR2 SAAAGT. V was pared by 4 bases and J by 9 bases, with 17 bases of the junction left unmatched. The CDR3 has 18 residues.

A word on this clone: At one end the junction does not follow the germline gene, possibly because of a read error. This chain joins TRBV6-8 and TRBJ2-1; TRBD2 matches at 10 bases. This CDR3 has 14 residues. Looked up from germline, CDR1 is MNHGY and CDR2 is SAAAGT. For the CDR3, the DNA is TGTGCCATCAGTCTAGCGGGAGAGAACAATGAGCAGTTCTTC. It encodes CAISLAGENNEQFF.

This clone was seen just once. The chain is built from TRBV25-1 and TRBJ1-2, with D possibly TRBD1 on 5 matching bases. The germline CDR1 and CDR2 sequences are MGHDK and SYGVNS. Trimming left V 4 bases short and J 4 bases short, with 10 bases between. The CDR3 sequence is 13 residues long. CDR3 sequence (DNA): TGTGCCAGCAGTGCGGGACGGCGCTATGGCTACACCTTC. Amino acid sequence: CASSAGRRYGYTF.

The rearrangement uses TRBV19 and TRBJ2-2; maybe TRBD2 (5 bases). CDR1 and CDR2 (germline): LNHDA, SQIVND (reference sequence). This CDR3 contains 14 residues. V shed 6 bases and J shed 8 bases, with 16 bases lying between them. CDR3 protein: CASSGTAVPGELFF. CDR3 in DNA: TGTGCCAGTAGCGGAACAGCGGTACCGGGGGAGCTGTTTTTT.